The rows below give T cell receptor beta chains drawn from one sample of a study of tumor-infiltrating lymphocytes in primary liver carcinoma. TCRdb passed the multiplex PCR reads through MiXCR, listing each CDR3 protein once. Of approximately 330,000 distinct CDR3 sequences in the sample, about 61% were seen once. The sample comprised peripheral blood. The origin of the receptors is a man in his forties with primary liver carcinoma and hepatitis B virus infection. The CDR3 runs from the conserved cysteine through the conserved F or W. Each record gives: clone size, J gene, V gene, D gene, CDR3 protein, CDR3 DNA. A D gene is named only where the DNA matches it firmly. Size is stated for part of the rows, as once, few or many counts, or as a class when the clone is expanded.

NA	TRBJ2-1	TRBV6-1	NA	CVCSEWWQGTYNEQFF	TGTGTCTGCAGTGAATGGTGGCAGGGGACCTACAATGAGCAGTTCTTC
NA	TRBJ2-3	TRBV7-9	TRBD2	CASSPLAGASTDTQYF	TGTGCCAGCAGCCCTCTCGCGGGAGCTAGCACAGATACGCAGTATTTT
NA	TRBJ1-1	TRBV11-2	NA	CTSSLRGDSNTVAFF	TGTACCAGCAGCCTACGGGGCGACTCGAACACTGTAGCTTTCTTT
NA	TRBJ2-5	TRBV29-1	NA	CSVESLGGTQYF	TGCAGCGTTGAATCCTTGGGAGGGACCCAGTACTTC
few	TRBJ1-2	TRBV5-1	NA	CASSLTGGSYGYTF	TGCGCCAGCAGCTTGACGGGGGGCAGCTATGGCTACACCTTC
NA	TRBJ2-7	TRBV11-2	NA	CASSSYWGARNYEQYF	TGTGCCAGCAGCTCGTATTGGGGGGCTAGAAACTACGAGCAGTACTTC
once	TRBJ2-1	TRBV4-1	NA	CASNVGRVNEQFF	TGCGCCAGTAACGTCGGCAGGGTCAATGAGCAGTTCTTC
once	TRBJ1-3	TRBV20-1	NA	CSARDHSQPSGVNTIYF	TGCAGTGCTAGAGATCACAGCCAACCTAGTGGGGTAAACACCATATATTTT
once	TRBJ2-4	TRBV11-2	TRBD2	CASSKTSELVKNIQYF	TGTGCCAGCAGCAAAACTAGCGAGTTAGTCAAAAACATTCAGTACTTC
NA	TRBJ2-3	TRBV5-1	TRBD2	CATSLDSGRTDTQYF	TGCGCCACCAGCTTGGATAGCGGGAGGACAGATACGCAGTATTTT
NA	TRBJ2-5	TRBV11-2	NA	CASSLRGRSRETQYF	TGTGCCAGCAGCTTGCGTGGGAGGTCGCGGGAGACCCAGTACTTC
NA	TRBJ1-1	TRBV19	NA	CASSRFGELNTEAFF	TGTGCCAGTAGTAGGTTTGGGGAATTGAACACTGAAGCTTTCTTT
NA	TRBJ2-1	TRBV4-1	NA	CASSPLGNDNKEQFF	TGCGCCAGCAGCCCGCTCGGTAACGACAACAAAGAGCAGTTCTTT
many	TRBJ2-7	TRBV6-5	TRBD2	CATTPPGGTYEQYF	TGTGCCACCACCCCCCCGGGAGGAACCTACGAGCAGTACTTC
NA	TRBJ2-1	TRBV18	TRBD1	CASSPNNRGEQFF	TGTGCCAGCTCCCCTAATAACAGGGGTGAGCAGTTCTTC
NA	TRBJ2-1	TRBV11-3	NA	CASSPSSGERSYNEQFF	TGTGCCAGCAGCCCGAGCTCTGGCGAGAGATCCTACAATGAGCAGTTCTTC
once	TRBJ2-1	TRBV24-1	TRBD1	CVTSDLGTGGRNEQFF	TGTGTCACCAGTGATTTGGGGACAGGTGGGCGAAATGAGCAGTTCTTC
NA	TRBJ2-7	TRBV11-2	NA	CASNLVGARADEQYF	TGTGCCAGCAACTTAGTCGGGGCACGGGCTGACGAGCAGTACTTC
NA	TRBJ2-3	TRBV6-5	TRBD2	CANSILAGEDTLYF	TGTGCCAACAGTATACTAGCGGGCGAAGATACGCTGTATTTT
NA	TRBJ1-2	TRBV11-2	TRBD1	CASSLISRGHGGYTF	TGTGCCAGCAGCTTAATTTCTAGGGGGCATGGTGGCTACACATTC
NA	TRBJ1-6	TRBV29-1	NA	CSVSNSLNSLLHF	TGCAGCGTTTCGAACAGCCTAAATTCACTCCTCCACTTT
NA	TRBJ2-5	TRBV5-4	TRBD2	CANSGLAGLQETQYF	TGTGCCAACAGCGGGCTAGCGGGACTCCAAGAGACCCAGTACTTC
NA	TRBJ2-3	TRBV11-2	TRBD1	CGSSTMVGQGHQF	TGTGGCAGCAGCACGATGGTGGGACAGGGACATCAGTTT
many	TRBJ2-7	TRBV6-6	NA	CASSSGPREQYF	TGTGCCAGCAGTTCAGGTCCCCGGGAGCAGTACTTC
NA	TRBJ1-3	TRBV5-6	NA	CASSPMELRLSGNTIYF	TGTGCCAGCAGCCCGATGGAACTACGTCTCTCTGGAAACACCATATATTTT
NA	TRBJ2-1	TRBV6-2/TRBV6-3	NA	CASIMGSSSYNEQFF	TGTGCCAGCATTATGGGGAGCTCCTCCTACAATGAGCAGTTCTTC
NA	TRBJ2-5	TRBV21-1	NA	CASSKRDGSSGSWWQETQYF	TGTGCCAGCAGCAAAAGGGATGGGTCTAGCGGGAGCTGGTGGCAAGAGACCCAGTACTTC
NA	TRBJ2-1	TRBV11-2	TRBD2	CASNSAGVASYNEQFF	TGTGCCAGCAATTCAGCGGGGGTTGCTTCCTACAATGAGCAGTTCTTC
NA	TRBJ1-5	TRBV12-3/TRBV12-4	NA	CASSSSLIGWMGSNQPKHF	TGTGCCAGCAGTTCTAGTCTCATCGGGTGGATGGGAAGCAATCAGCCCAAGCATTTT
many	TRBJ2-1	TRBV6-5	TRBD2	CASNRAGGYNEQFF	TGTGCCAGCAATAGAGCGGGAGGGTACAATGAGCAGTTCTTC
NA	TRBJ2-7	TRBV6-5	TRBD2	CAGSYSSGNSEQYF	TGTGCCGGCAGTTATTCTAGCGGTAATAGCGAGCAGTACTTC
many	TRBJ2-2	TRBV6-1	NA	CASSELSANTGELFF	TGTGCCAGCAGTGAACTCTCCGCGAACACCGGGGAGCTGTTTTTT
NA	TRBJ2-7	TRBV11-2	TRBD2	CASSPSGKIPYEQYF	TGTGCCAGCAGCCCTAGCGGGAAAATACCCTACGAGCAGTACTTC
many	TRBJ2-6	TRBV28	NA	CATRLWGGANVLTF	TGTGCCACTCGCTTGTGGGGAGGGGCCAACGTCCTGACTTTC
many	TRBJ2-1	TRBV5-5	NA	CASSLDHQWYNEQFF	TGTGCCAGCAGCTTGGACCATCAGTGGTACAATGAGCAGTTCTTC
NA	TRBJ2-2	TRBV11-3	NA	CASSLELGGELLF	TGTGCCAGCAGCTTAGAGTTAGGGGGGGAGCTGTTATTT
NA	TRBJ2-5	TRBV7-8	NA	CAGIRGRTGEETQYF	TGTGCCGGCATAAGGGGGAGGACCGGAGAGGAGACCCAGTACTTC
many	TRBJ1-1	TRBV6-6	NA	CASRKEGGDSKAFF	TGTGCCAGCAGAAAGGAGGGTGGGGATAGTAAAGCTTTCTTT